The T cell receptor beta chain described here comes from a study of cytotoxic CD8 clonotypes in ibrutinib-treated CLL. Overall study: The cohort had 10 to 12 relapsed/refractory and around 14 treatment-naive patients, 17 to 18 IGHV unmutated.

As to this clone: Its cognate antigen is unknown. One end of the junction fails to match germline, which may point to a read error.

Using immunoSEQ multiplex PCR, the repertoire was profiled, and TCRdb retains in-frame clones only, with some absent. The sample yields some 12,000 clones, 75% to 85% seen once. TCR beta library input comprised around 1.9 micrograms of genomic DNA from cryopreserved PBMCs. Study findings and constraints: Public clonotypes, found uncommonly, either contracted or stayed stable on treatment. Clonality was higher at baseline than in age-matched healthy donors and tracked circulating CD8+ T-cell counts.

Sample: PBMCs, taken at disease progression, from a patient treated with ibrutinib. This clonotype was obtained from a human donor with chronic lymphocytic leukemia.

In DNA, the CDR3 is TGTGCCAGCCGCTTGGGGACTAGCAGGGGTGAGACCCAGTACTTC. Protein product: CASRLGTSRGETQYF. This chain uses TRBV7-6 with TRBJ2-5, with 9 bases aligning to TRBD2. This CDR3 spans 15 amino acids. Germline assignment: CDR1 SGHVS and CDR2 FNYEAQ.